This T cell receptor beta chain was sequenced for a study of response to subunit inactivated influenza vaccine. CDR3 length equals 14 residues. Germline values: CDR1 ENHRY, CDR2 SYGVKD. Trimming took 0 bases from V and 5 from J, leaving 10 bases between them. TCRdb re-called the RT-PCR reads through MiXCR, storing one row per CDR3 protein. This sample has 700,000 to 800,000 distinct CDR3 sequences, with around 20% found just once. This clonotype appeared many times. The sequencing here drew on PBMCs from blood, taken roughly 5 days after vaccination. The clonotype was recovered from a man aged 50 or older who received an inactivated influenza vaccine. The chain recombines TRBV10-3 with TRBJ2-5; unclear D gene. CDR3 sequence reads: CAISESSGLETQYF. The DNA for the CDR3 is TGTGCCATCAGTGAGTCGAGTGGGCTTGAGACCCAGTACTTC.